What follows describes a single T cell receptor (beta chain). The antigen remains unidentified. Both iRepertoire HTBI primers and Arm-PCR of CDR3 regions were used to build the TCR beta libraries. MiXCR was run by TCRdb on the multiplex PCR reads, yielding one entry per CDR3 protein. The sample lists approximately 560,000 distinct CDR3 sequences; roughly 16% were seen once. The sample is drawn from a study of regulatory T cells in long-lasting Graves disease. Whole-study findings and limits: Less diverse TCR repertoires were seen in persistent Graves' patients than in newly diagnosed ones.

Trimming pared 1 base from V and 4 bases from J, leaving 7 bases between. CDR1 is SEHNR, CDR2 FQNEAQ, per germline (reference sequence). The CDR3 consists of 13 residues. Indicated time point: newly diagnosed GD, antithyroid drugs for less than 3 months. PBMC-derived RNA was used for the TCR library. This sample also appeared in a second study, on T cells in Graves' hyperthyroidism and ophthalmopathy.

This chain connects TRBV7-9 to TRBJ1-2, with D possibly being TRBD1 (5 bases). The sample in question was peripheral blood mononuclear cells (PBMCs), obtained at new diagnosis, from a patient treated with antithyroid drugs. The receptor's source is a man between 18 and 35 years old with Graves disease. The CDR3 DNA reads as TGTGCCAGCAGCTTAGACAGGCCCTATGGCTACACCTTC. This sequence encodes CASSLDRPYGYTF.